This T cell receptor beta chain is drawn from a study of blood T cell repertoires in COVID-19. Per the original data handling: Scientists estimated how many nucleated cells there were by amplifying reference gene primers. Libraries were prepared by immunoSEQ multiplex PCR; TCRdb keeps only in-frame clonotypes and omits some of them. Clone size and V and J calls were adopted from that table, with D and trimming inferred from the DNA. The sample yields about 53,000 clones, roughly 90% seen once. The J segment lost 5 bases and the V segment lost 4 bases, leaving 5 bases of the junction unmatched. Germline V gene lookup returns CDR1 SGHDT and CDR2 YYEEEE. The CDR3 loop spans 15 amino acids.

This clonotype was sampled from a human donor in a cohort sampled during active COVID-19. Sequencing used peripheral blood. This chain joins TRBV5-6 and TRBJ2-1; 11 nucleotides line up with TRBD2. CDR3 DNA: TGTGCCAGCAGCGCCGCGGGACTAGCGGACAATGAGCAGTTCTTC. It is translated as CASSAAGLADNEQFF. Filled out from reference TRBV5-6 and TRBJ2-1, the complete variable domain reads DAGVTQSPTHLIKTRGQQVTLRCSPKSGHDTVSWYQQALGQGPQFIFQYYEEEERQRGNFPDRFSGHQFPNYSSELNVNALLLGDSALYLCASSAAGLADNEQFFGPGTRLTVL.